The rows below give T cell receptor beta chains drawn from one sample of a study of lymphopenia after photon versus proton radiotherapy. Sequenced by immunoSEQ multiplex PCR; TCRdb stores in-frame clones only, minus some. Of 65,000 to 70,000 clones in the sample, roughly 90% were seen once. The sample consisted of peripheral blood, taken from a patient treated with photon-based radiotherapy. The receptors derive from a woman aged 70-85 years with pancreatic cancer. The CDR3 runs from the conserved cysteine through the conserved F or W. The order of the fields is CDR3 DNA, CDR3 protein, D gene, clone size, J gene, V gene. D genes are given only for firm matches. Rows may omit the clone size; those that give it use once, few, many or a size class.

CDR3 DNA: TGTGCCAGCAGCCCTGACTCTAGCGGAACGTACCAAGAGACCCAGTACTTC
CDR3 protein: CASSPDSSGTYQETQYF
D gene: TRBD2
clone size: -
J gene: TRBJ2-5
V gene: TRBV5-4

CDR3 DNA: TGTGCCAGCAGTTTATTGGGAGGGACTCTGTTTTTT
CDR3 protein: CASSLLGGTLFF
D gene: TRBD2
clone size: -
J gene: TRBJ2-2
V gene: TRBV27

CDR3 DNA: TGTGCCAGCAGCTTGGTCGGGGTGGGCAATTCACCCCTCCACTTT
CDR3 protein: CASSLVGVGNSPLHF
D gene: -
clone size: once
J gene: TRBJ1-6
V gene: TRBV5-4

CDR3 DNA: TGCGCCAGCAGCCAAGAATCCGGGGTTCGTACCGGGGAGCTGTTTTTT
CDR3 protein: CASSQESGVRTGELFF
D gene: -
clone size: -
J gene: TRBJ2-2
V gene: TRBV4-1

CDR3 DNA: TGTGCCTGGAGTGTCTTCGGGACAGGGGAGTTCGGAGAGACCCAGTACTTC
CDR3 protein: CAWSVFGTGEFGETQYF
D gene: TRBD1
clone size: -
J gene: TRBJ2-5
V gene: TRBV30

CDR3 DNA: TGTGCCATCAGTGTTGATAGCGGGATAAGCTCCTACGAGCAGTACTTC
CDR3 protein: CAISVDSGISSYEQYF
D gene: TRBD2
clone size: once
J gene: TRBJ2-7
V gene: TRBV10-3

CDR3 DNA: TGCGCCAGCAGCTTGGCTGGGGGCCTAAAGACAGAGACCCAGTACTTC
CDR3 protein: CASSLAGGLKTETQYF
D gene: -
clone size: -
J gene: TRBJ2-5
V gene: TRBV5-1

CDR3 DNA: TGTGCCAGCAGCCCTACCCAGGGGTCGGGCGAGCAGTACTTC
CDR3 protein: CASSPTQGSGEQYF
D gene: -
clone size: -
J gene: TRBJ2-7
V gene: TRBV14

CDR3 DNA: TGTGCCATCAGTGGGCTGGATGGAACCGGGGAGCTGTTTTTT
CDR3 protein: CAISGLDGTGELFF
D gene: -
clone size: -
J gene: TRBJ2-2
V gene: TRBV10-3

CDR3 DNA: TGTGCCAGCAGCCGAGACAGGGGCGAGACCCAGTACTTC
CDR3 protein: CASSRDRGETQYF
D gene: TRBD1
clone size: -
J gene: TRBJ2-5
V gene: TRBV28

CDR3 DNA: TGTGCCTGGAGTCGGGACAGGGTTCTCGATGGCTACACCTTC
CDR3 protein: CAWSRDRVLDGYTF
D gene: TRBD1
clone size: -
J gene: TRBJ1-2
V gene: TRBV30

CDR3 DNA: TGTGCCAGCAGCTTAGACGTCCAGGTCGCTGAGCAGTTCTTC
CDR3 protein: CASSLDVQVAEQFF
D gene: -
clone size: -
J gene: TRBJ2-1
V gene: TRBV11-2

CDR3 DNA: TGTGCCAGCAGCTTAGGGGGACAGGGAGGCAATCAGCCCCAGCATTTT
CDR3 protein: CASSLGGQGGNQPQHF
D gene: TRBD1
clone size: once
J gene: TRBJ1-5
V gene: TRBV7-6

CDR3 DNA: TGTGCCAGCAGCTTAGAGCTCCCCAGGCAGAATGAGCAGTTCTTC
CDR3 protein: CASSLELPRQNEQFF
D gene: -
clone size: -
J gene: TRBJ2-1
V gene: TRBV7-2

CDR3 DNA: TGTGCCAGCAGCAGAGACACGGTTCCCTCAAAACTGTTTTTT
CDR3 protein: CASSRDTVPSKLFF
D gene: -
clone size: -
J gene: TRBJ1-4
V gene: TRBV7-2

CDR3 DNA: TGTGCCAGCAGCCAGTTATATGGGCCTTCGAACACTGAAGCTTTCTTT
CDR3 protein: CASSQLYGPSNTEAFF
D gene: -
clone size: -
J gene: TRBJ1-1
V gene: TRBV14

CDR3 DNA: TGTGCCAGCACCCCCCCCGGGAGGGCCGAGCAGTACTTC
CDR3 protein: CASTPPGRAEQYF
D gene: TRBD2
clone size: -
J gene: TRBJ2-7
V gene: TRBV6-1

CDR3 DNA: TGCGCCAGCAGCCAAAGCGGGAGGGCCGGGACAGATACGCAGTATTTT
CDR3 protein: CASSQSGRAGTDTQYF
D gene: TRBD2
clone size: -
J gene: TRBJ2-3
V gene: TRBV4-1

CDR3 DNA: TGTGCCAGCAGTGGCCCCGGGACTAGCGGGAGCCCCTACAATGAGCAGTTCTTC
CDR3 protein: CASSGPGTSGSPYNEQFF
D gene: TRBD2
clone size: -
J gene: TRBJ2-1
V gene: TRBV25-1

CDR3 DNA: TGTGCCAGCAGTCCTCGGGGATCGAACACCGGGACTAGCGGGAAAAGGTTGCAGTACTTC
CDR3 protein: CASSPRGSNTGTSGKRLQYF
D gene: TRBD2
clone size: -
J gene: TRBJ2-7
V gene: TRBV28

CDR3 DNA: TGCGCCAGCAGCCAAGATCTCCCTAGTACTTATGAGCAGTTCTTC
CDR3 protein: CASSQDLPSTYEQFF
D gene: -
clone size: -
J gene: TRBJ2-1
V gene: TRBV4-1

CDR3 DNA: TGTGCCAGCAAGGGGGATTTGGAACTTGGAGATACGCAGTATTTT
CDR3 protein: CASKGDLELGDTQYF
D gene: -
clone size: -
J gene: TRBJ2-3
V gene: TRBV6-5

CDR3 DNA: TGTGCCAGTAGTATTGGAGGGTATATCACTGAAGCTTTCTTT
CDR3 protein: CASSIGGYITEAFF
D gene: -
clone size: -
J gene: TRBJ1-1
V gene: TRBV19

CDR3 DNA: TGTGCCAGCAGCTTCGGCAGTCCTTCGGGCTACACCTTC
CDR3 protein: CASSFGSPSGYTF
D gene: -
clone size: -
J gene: TRBJ1-2
V gene: TRBV7-2

CDR3 DNA: TGCGCCAGCAGCTTGGCCTCGACAGGGCTACTAGGCTATGGCTACACCTTC
CDR3 protein: CASSLASTGLLGYGYTF
D gene: TRBD1
clone size: -
J gene: TRBJ1-2
V gene: TRBV5-1

CDR3 DNA: TGTGCCAGCAGCAGGGAACAGACGGCTTACGAGCAGTACTTC
CDR3 protein: CASSREQTAYEQYF
D gene: -
clone size: -
J gene: TRBJ2-7
V gene: TRBV7-9

CDR3 DNA: TGTGCCAGCAGCTTAGGCCCAGGGCTTGGCAATGAGCAGTTCTTC
CDR3 protein: CASSLGPGLGNEQFF
D gene: -
clone size: -
J gene: TRBJ2-1
V gene: TRBV7-2

CDR3 DNA: TGTGCCAGCAGTGAATTTCGGAACGAGCAGTACTTC
CDR3 protein: CASSEFRNEQYF
D gene: -
clone size: -
J gene: TRBJ2-7
V gene: TRBV25-1

CDR3 DNA: TGCGCCAGCAGGGGGAGCTCTGGAAACACCATATATTTT
CDR3 protein: CASRGSSGNTIYF
D gene: -
clone size: -
J gene: TRBJ1-3
V gene: TRBV5-1

CDR3 DNA: TGTGCCATCAGTGAGTCGATTATGGGCCCGGGGAAGGTGCAGTACTTC
CDR3 protein: CAISESIMGPGKVQYF
D gene: -
clone size: -
J gene: TRBJ2-7
V gene: TRBV10-3

CDR3 DNA: TGTGCCAGCAGTCACGAACTAGCGGGAGGGCCCTACGAGCAGTACTTC
CDR3 protein: CASSHELAGGPYEQYF
D gene: TRBD2
clone size: once
J gene: TRBJ2-7
V gene: TRBV27

CDR3 DNA: TGTGCTAGCAGCCCGCAGACAGGGAGCTACGAGCAGTACTTC
CDR3 protein: CASSPQTGSYEQYF
D gene: TRBD1
clone size: -
J gene: TRBJ2-7
V gene: TRBV7-7

CDR3 DNA: TGTGCCAGCATCAAGCCGGGGGCTGGGGCCAACGTCCTGACTTTC
CDR3 protein: CASIKPGAGANVLTF
D gene: -
clone size: -
J gene: TRBJ2-6
V gene: TRBV7-9

CDR3 DNA: TGTGCCAGCAGCTCCAGACTAGCGGACAATGAGCAGTTCTTC
CDR3 protein: CASSSRLADNEQFF
D gene: TRBD2
clone size: -
J gene: TRBJ2-1
V gene: TRBV7-8

CDR3 DNA: TGCAGCGTAGGACAGGGCCGGCGGTACGAGCAGTACTTC
CDR3 protein: CSVGQGRRYEQYF
D gene: TRBD1
clone size: -
J gene: TRBJ2-7
V gene: TRBV29-1

CDR3 DNA: TGCGCCAGCAGCTTGGAGGGGGGCGCACGGAATGAGCAGTTCTTC
CDR3 protein: CASSLEGGARNEQFF
D gene: -
clone size: once
J gene: TRBJ2-1
V gene: TRBV5-1

CDR3 DNA: TGCGCCAGCAGCCAAGATCGGGACAGGGATTTTGGGGGCTACACCTTC
CDR3 protein: CASSQDRDRDFGGYTF
D gene: TRBD1
clone size: -
J gene: TRBJ1-2
V gene: TRBV4-3

CDR3 DNA: TGTGCCAGCAGCGCCGCGACTAGCGGGAGTTTGAATGAGCAGTTCTTC
CDR3 protein: CASSAATSGSLNEQFF
D gene: TRBD2
clone size: -
J gene: TRBJ2-1
V gene: TRBV7-9

CDR3 DNA: TGCGCCAGCAGCCGCGAGACTAGCGCATCCTACGAGCAGTACTTC
CDR3 protein: CASSRETSASYEQYF
D gene: TRBD2
clone size: -
J gene: TRBJ2-7
V gene: TRBV4-1

CDR3 DNA: TGTGCCAGTAGTATAAAGGCGGGGGGATCTAGCGGGAGGGCCCTCGGTGAGCAGTTCTTC
CDR3 protein: CASSIKAGGSSGRALGEQFF
D gene: TRBD2
clone size: -
J gene: TRBJ2-1
V gene: TRBV19

CDR3 DNA: TGTGCCAGCAGCCCGGGGCTAACCTACGAGCAGTACTTC
CDR3 protein: CASSPGLTYEQYF
D gene: -
clone size: once
J gene: TRBJ2-7
V gene: TRBV5-4

CDR3 DNA: TGTGCCAGCATCTCGGGGGGACAGATTTTTTTC
CDR3 protein: CASISGGQIFF
D gene: -
clone size: -
J gene: TRBJ2-6
V gene: TRBV5-5